This TCR beta chain came from a study of regulatory T cells in long-lasting Graves disease (dated by TCRdb to the early 2020s). About the full investigation: In the newly diagnosed Graves' disease group, patients had been taking antithyroid drugs for less than 3 months. Patients with persistent Graves' disease were compared with patients with newly diagnosed Graves' disease using TCR sequencing and RNA sequencing of peripheral blood. The study took place in China and was registered as a clinical trial. TCR sequencing covered approximately 13 persistent and some 20 newly diagnosed Graves' disease patients, some 33 samples in total.

The paper as a whole reports these results and caveats: The authors noted that the small sample size was a limitation that may lower accuracy. Compared with newly diagnosed patients, patients with persistent Graves' disease had lower TCR Shannon entropy and fewer highly expanded clones, which suggests clonal expansion. TRBV28, TRBJ1-2 and TRBJ2-5 were preferentially used in persistent disease, while TRBV20-1 and TRBJ2-1 were favored in newly diagnosed disease. Sequencing and analysis were restricted to the TCR beta chain. Because the primary lesion, thyroid tissue, could not be accessed, the study looked at peripheral blood alone. More public clonotypes were shared among persistent patients (approximately 3,000) than among newly diagnosed patients (under 1,000).

On this clonotype itself: Its specific antigen is unknown. The record has no base qualities; no much larger clone is one base away.

According to the study, the label for this sample's time point signals: newly diagnosed GD, antithyroid drugs for less than 3 months. For both TCR sequencing and RNA sequencing, RNA was extracted from PBMCs in TRIzol. Graves' disease was diagnosed according to American Thyroid Association guidelines. Patients were recruited from an endocrinology department in Xi'an, China. From each patient, around 9 milliliters of peripheral blood was collected into an EDTA anticoagulant tube. Ficoll Paque Plus density gradient separation was used to isolate PBMCs, and no further T cell sorting was performed. An Agilent 2100 Bioanalyzer and agarose gel were used to check RNA quality, while a NanoDrop 2000 measured RNA concentration. Taken from cysteine to phenylalanine, the CDR3 has 14 residues. This entry keeps only the CDR3 DNA: 42 bases, framed from base 1. From a lookup of the germline V gene (reference sequence), CDR1 and CDR2 are DFQATT and SNEGSKA. Germline trimming amounts to 2 bases on V and 8 bases on J, with 12 as the count of junction bases outside the gene matches.

Libraries were constructed by multiplex PCR. Data came from an Illumina HiSeq 4000. To build TCR beta libraries, CDR3 regions were amplified by Arm-PCR using iRepertoire HTBI primers. Before sequencing, the PCR products underwent gel purification. Per the authors' processing: Gene usage analysis of CDR3 amino acid clonotypes used the 62 TRBV and some 13 TRBJ segments found across samples. Filtered high-quality paired reads were merged into contigs using COPE and FqMerger. BLAST was used to align contigs to IMGT TRBV, TRBD and TRBJ reference genes, and CDR3 was defined according to IMGT. Clonotypes above 0.1% frequency were classified as highly expanded clones. Shannon entropy was used to measure repertoire diversity, and the Gini coefficient was used to measure V-J evenness. A clonotype was considered public if more than one individual shared it. TCRdb reran the public reads through fastp at Q25 and MiXCR, keeping productive beta chains. Entries that share a CDR3 protein sequence are merged under the most common genes and DNA. TCRdb, rather than the study authors, made the V and J calls. The sample has under 450,000 distinct CDR3 sequences on record, roughly 10% of them singletons. Approximately 20% of the sample belongs to the ten largest clones.

These records were also assigned to another study, of T cells in Graves' hyperthyroidism and ophthalmopathy. As described in the second report: A patient counted as having stable Graves' hyperthyroidism if no progression to ophthalmopathy occurred over 18 months of follow-up. Hyperthyroidism patients were newly diagnosed, had a disease duration of under 2 months, and were aged 18 to 65 years. The study excluded patients with uncontrolled infections, other autoimmune diseases, pregnancy or lactation. Diagnoses were based on clinical symptoms, serum thyroxine and TRAb, thyroid ultrasound and orbital computed tomography. A first-round RT-PCR of the TCR CDR3 used the HTBI primer set with the Qiagen OneStep RT-PCR kit. Most expanded thyroid clonotypes (frequency above 0.001) were also detected in blood, suggesting blood repertoires may reflect thyroid immune responses. Ophthalmopathy was separated from stable hyperthyroidism by a 13 V-J signature model, with approximately 86% sensitivity and about 81% specificity obtained in cross-validation and 80%/75% obtained in testing. In validation, the model predicted progression to ophthalmopathy with about 71% sensitivity and around 72% specificity, a median of approximately 6.7 months before onset. To identify TCR V-J signatures that set the groups apart, the researchers used a discovery cohort of 100 patients, made up of under 45 with Graves' ophthalmopathy and 57 with stable Graves' hyperthyroidism. Prospective prediction of ophthalmopathy was tested in an independent validation cohort of approximately 18 hyperthyroidism patients and 17 patients who later progressed to ophthalmopathy. For training and testing, the roughly 93 patients in the discovery cohort were randomly divided in a 7:3 ratio. The study also compared thyroid tissue and blood T-cell repertoires from roughly 6 Graves' hyperthyroidism patients. After sampling, hyperthyroidism patients received methimazole starting at 30 mg daily, and ophthalmopathy patients received high-dose intravenous methylprednisolone. A second multiplex PCR round built the libraries, followed by size selection and purification. The libraries were sequenced on an Illumina HiSeq2000 using paired-end 100 bp reads. Raw data were processed with SOAPnuke, discarding reads with adapters, uncalled bases, mean Phred below 15, or no exact constant-primer or identifier match. COPE v1.2.5 was used to merge high-quality paired reads, and clonotypes were defined as unique nucleotide sequences. MiTCR v1.1 was used to align clonotypes to the IMGT TRBV, TRBD and TRBJ reference segments. Analysis was restricted to V-J combinations with a frequency above 0.0001, which covered roughly 99% of repertoires. A TCS score was defined as the ratio of F50 (clonal expansion) to E x V (chaos), with BLOSUM62-based TCRdist applied between CDR3 peptides within each V-J. Welch's t-statistics and random forest reduced 500 to 550 V-J features to under 15, which were used in a naive Bayes classifier (R e1071). No statistical method was used to fix the sample size in advance, and group allocation was not hidden from the investigators. The paper describes TCR Vbeta CDR3 sequencing of some 130 peripheral blood samples, made up of under 50 ophthalmopathy patients, roughly 72 hyperthyroidism patients and 17 progressor patients.

This receptor was obtained from a woman under 30 with Graves disease. Donor details come from another sample of the same person, matched by shared clones. This sequence uses TRBV20-1 and TRBJ2-7, with 7 central nucleotides matching TRBD2. This material consisted of peripheral blood mononuclear cells (PBMCs), taken at new diagnosis, from a patient treated with antithyroid drugs. The DNA reads TGCAGTGCTAGACGAGCGGGACCCGACGGTAAGCAGTACTTC. This translates into CSARRAGPDGKQYF.